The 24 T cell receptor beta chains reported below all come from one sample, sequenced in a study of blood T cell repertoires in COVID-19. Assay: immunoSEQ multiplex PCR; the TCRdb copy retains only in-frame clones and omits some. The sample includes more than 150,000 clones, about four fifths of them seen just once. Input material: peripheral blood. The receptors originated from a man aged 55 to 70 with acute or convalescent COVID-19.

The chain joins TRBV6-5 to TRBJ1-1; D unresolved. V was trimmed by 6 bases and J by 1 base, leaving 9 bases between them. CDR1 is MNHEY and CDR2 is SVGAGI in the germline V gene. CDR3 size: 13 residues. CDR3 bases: TGTGCCAGCAGCCACCGACAGAACACTGAAGCTTTCTTT. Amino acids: CASSHRQNTEAFF.

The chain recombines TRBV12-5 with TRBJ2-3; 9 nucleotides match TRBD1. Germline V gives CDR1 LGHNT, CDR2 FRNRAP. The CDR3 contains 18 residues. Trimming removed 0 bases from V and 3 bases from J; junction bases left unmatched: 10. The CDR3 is CASGLVANRGRLTDTQYF. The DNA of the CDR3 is TGTGCTAGTGGTTTGGTCGCCAACAGGGGGCGCCTAACAGATACGCAGTATTTT.

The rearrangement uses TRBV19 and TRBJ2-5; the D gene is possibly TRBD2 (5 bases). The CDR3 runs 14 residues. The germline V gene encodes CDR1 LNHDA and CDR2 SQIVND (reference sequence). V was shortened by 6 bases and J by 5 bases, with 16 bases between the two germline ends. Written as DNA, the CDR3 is TGTGCCAGTAGCCTGGACCTTGGGGAGGAGACCCAGTACTTC. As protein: CASSLDLGEETQYF.

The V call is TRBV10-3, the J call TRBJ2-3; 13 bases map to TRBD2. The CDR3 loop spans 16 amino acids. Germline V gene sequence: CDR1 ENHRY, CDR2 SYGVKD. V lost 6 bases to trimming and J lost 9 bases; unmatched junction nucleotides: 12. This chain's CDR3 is CAISQAGLAGEGTQYF. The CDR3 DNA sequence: TGTGCCATCAGCCAAGCCGGACTAGCGGGGGAGGGGACGCAGTATTTT.

This chain's CDR3 is CASSPPASGRNELFF. The CDR3 nucleotides are TGCGCCAGCAGCCCCCCCGCTAGCGGGAGGAACGAGCTGTTTTTT. V and J are TRBV5-1 and TRBJ2-2; 11 bases fit TRBD2. Germline-derived CDR1 and CDR2 are SGHRS and YFSETQ. J gave up 11 bases and V 4 bases, and 10 bases lay outside the gene matches. CDR3 length: 15 residues.

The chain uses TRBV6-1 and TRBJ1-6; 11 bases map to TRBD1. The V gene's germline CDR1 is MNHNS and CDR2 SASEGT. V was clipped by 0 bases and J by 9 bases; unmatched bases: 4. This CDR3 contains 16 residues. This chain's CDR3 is CASSEAWDRGTSPLHF. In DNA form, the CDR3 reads TGTGCCAGCAGTGAAGCCTGGGACAGGGGGACTTCACCCCTCCACTTT.

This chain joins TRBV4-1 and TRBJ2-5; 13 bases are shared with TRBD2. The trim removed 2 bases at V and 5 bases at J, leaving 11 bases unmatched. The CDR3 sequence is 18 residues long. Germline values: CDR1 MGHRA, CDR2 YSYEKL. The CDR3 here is CASSQRTSGGQKDETQYF. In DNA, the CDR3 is TGCGCCAGCAGCCAAAGGACTAGCGGGGGCCAGAAGGACGAGACCCAGTACTTC.

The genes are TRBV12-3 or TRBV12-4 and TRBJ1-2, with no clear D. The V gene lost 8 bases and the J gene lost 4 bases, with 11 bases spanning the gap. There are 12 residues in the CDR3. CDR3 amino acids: CASSRGSYGYTF. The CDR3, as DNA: TGTGCCAGCTCTCGGGGATCCTATGGCTACACCTTC.

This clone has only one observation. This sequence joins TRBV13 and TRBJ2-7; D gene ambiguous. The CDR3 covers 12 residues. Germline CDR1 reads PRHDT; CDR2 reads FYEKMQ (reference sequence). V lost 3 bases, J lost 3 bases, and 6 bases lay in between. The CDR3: CASSFLSYEQYF. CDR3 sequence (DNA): TGTGCCAGCAGCTTCCTAAGCTACGAGCAGTACTTC.

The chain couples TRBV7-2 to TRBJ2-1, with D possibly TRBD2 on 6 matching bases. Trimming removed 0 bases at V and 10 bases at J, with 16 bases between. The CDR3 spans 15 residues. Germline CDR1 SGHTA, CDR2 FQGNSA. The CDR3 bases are TGTGCCAGCAGCTTAGCGGGAGGTCCCAGCTTCGAGCAGTTCTTC. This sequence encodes CASSLAGGPSFEQFF.

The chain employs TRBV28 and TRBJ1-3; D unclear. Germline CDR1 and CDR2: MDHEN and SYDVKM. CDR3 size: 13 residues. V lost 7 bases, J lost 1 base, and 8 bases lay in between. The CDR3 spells CASMAGSGNTIYF. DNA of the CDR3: TGTGCCAGCATGGCGGGATCTGGAAACACCATATATTTT.

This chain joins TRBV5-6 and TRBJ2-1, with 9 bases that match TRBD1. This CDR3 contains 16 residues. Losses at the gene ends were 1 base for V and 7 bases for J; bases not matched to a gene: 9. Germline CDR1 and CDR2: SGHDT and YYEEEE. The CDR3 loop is CASSLLGTGIGNEQFF. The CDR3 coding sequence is TGTGCCAGCAGCTTGCTCGGGACAGGGATAGGGAATGAGCAGTTCTTC.

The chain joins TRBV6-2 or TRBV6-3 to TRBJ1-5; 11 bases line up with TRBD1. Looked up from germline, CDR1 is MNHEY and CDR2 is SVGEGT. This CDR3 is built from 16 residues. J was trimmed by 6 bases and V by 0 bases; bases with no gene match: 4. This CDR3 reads CASSYSRTGGFQPQHF. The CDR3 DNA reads TGTGCCAGCAGTTACTCCCGGACAGGGGGCTTTCAGCCCCAGCATTTT.

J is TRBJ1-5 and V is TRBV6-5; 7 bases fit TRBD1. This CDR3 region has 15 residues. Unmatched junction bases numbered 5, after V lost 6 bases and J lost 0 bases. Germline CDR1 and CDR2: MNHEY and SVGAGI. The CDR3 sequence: CASRAGGISNQPQHF. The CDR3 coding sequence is TGTGCCAGCAGAGCAGGGGGGATTAGCAATCAGCCCCAGCATTTT.

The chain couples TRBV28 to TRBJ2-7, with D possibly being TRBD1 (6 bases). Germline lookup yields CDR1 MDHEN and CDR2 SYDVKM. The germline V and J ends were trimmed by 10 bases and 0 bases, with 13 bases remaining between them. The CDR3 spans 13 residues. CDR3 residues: CATFGQTSYEQYF. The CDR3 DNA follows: TGTGCCACCTTTGGACAGACCTCCTACGAGCAGTACTTC.

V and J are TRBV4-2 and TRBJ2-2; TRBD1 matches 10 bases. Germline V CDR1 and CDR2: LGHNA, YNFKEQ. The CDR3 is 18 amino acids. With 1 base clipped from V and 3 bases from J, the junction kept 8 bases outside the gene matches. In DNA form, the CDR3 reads TGTGCCAGCAGCCAAGGGACAGGGGGTGGAGGGGACACCGGGGAGCTGTTTTTT. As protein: CASSQGTGGGGDTGELFF.

The CDR3 DNA sequence: TGTGCCAGCAGCTTTGGCTTTCCGGGCACCGGGGAGCTGTTTTTT. Amino acids: CASSFGFPGTGELFF. The chain carries TRBV7-2 and TRBJ2-2; no clear D. In germline, CDR1 is SGHTA, CDR2 FQGNSA. This CDR3 has 15 amino acids. The ends were cut back, 3 bases at V and 4 bases at J, with 12 bases in the middle.

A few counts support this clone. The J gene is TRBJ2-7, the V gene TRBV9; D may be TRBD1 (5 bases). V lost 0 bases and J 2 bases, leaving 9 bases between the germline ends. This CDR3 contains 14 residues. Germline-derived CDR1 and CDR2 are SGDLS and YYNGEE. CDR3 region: CASSVEAGPYEQYF. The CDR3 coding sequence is TGTGCCAGCAGCGTAGAGGCAGGGCCCTACGAGCAGTACTTC.

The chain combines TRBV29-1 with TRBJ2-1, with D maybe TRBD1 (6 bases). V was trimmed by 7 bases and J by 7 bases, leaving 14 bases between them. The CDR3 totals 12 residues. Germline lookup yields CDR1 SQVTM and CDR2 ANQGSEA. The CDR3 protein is CSGIQGYNEQFF. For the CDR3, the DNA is TGCAGCGGGATACAGGGTTATAATGAGCAGTTCTTC.

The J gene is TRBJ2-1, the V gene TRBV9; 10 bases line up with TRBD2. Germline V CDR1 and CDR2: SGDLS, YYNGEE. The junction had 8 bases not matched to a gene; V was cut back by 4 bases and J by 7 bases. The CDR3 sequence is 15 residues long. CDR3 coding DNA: TGTGCCAGCAGCCCCTCAGCGGGGGGGCTAAATGAGCAGTTCTTC. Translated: CASSPSAGGLNEQFF. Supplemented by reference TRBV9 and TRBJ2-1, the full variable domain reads DSGVTQTPKHLITATGQRVTLRCSPRSGDLSVYWYQQSLDQGLQFLIQYYNGEERAKGNILERFSAQQFPDLHSELNLSSLELGDSALYFCASSPSAGGLNEQFFGPGTRLTVL.

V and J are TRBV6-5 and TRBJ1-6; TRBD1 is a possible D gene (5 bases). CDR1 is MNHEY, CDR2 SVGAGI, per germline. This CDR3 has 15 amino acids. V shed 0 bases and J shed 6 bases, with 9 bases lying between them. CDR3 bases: TGTGCCAGCAGTTACTCTGGGGCGAGTAATTCACCCCTCCACTTT. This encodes CASSYSGASNSPLHF.

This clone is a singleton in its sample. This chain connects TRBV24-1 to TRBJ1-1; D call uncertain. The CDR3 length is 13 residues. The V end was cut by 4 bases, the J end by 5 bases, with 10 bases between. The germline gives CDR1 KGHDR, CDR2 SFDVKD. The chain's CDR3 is CATSDSLETEAFF. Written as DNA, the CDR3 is TGTGCCACCAGTGACTCCCTCGAGACTGAAGCTTTCTTT.

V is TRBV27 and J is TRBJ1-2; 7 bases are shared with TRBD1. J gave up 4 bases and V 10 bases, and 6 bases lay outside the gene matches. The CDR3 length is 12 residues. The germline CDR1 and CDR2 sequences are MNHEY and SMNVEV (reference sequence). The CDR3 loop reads CATRQGPYGYTF. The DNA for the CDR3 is TGTGCCACGCGACAGGGCCCCTATGGCTACACCTTC.

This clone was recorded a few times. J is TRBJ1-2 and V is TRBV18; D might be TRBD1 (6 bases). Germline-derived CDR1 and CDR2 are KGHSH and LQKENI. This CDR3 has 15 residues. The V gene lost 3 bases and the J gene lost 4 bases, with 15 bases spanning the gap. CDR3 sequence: CASSPTGDKVYGYTF. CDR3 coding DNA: TGTGCCAGCTCACCGACAGGAGATAAGGTCTATGGCTACACCTTC.